One and the same sample provided the 4 T cell receptor beta chains below, sequenced in a study of T cell responses to AZD1222 COVID-19 vaccine. Only in-frame clones appear in the TCRdb table, and some are missing; sequencing was by immunoSEQ multiplex PCR. This sample has 78,000 or so clones; around 80% occur once, and the top ten carry about 50%. The source was peripheral blood, collected 28 days after the second AZD1222 dose. The receptors stem from an adult who received the AZD1222 COVID-19 vaccine.

The chain employs TRBV5-1 and TRBJ2-3; 8 bases are shared with TRBD1. CDR3 length equals 14 residues. CDR1 and CDR2 from the germline V gene are SGHRS and YFSETQ. V was clipped by 3 bases and J by 5 bases; unmatched bases: 5. The CDR3 sequence: CASSSGQEEDTQYF. The CDR3 bases are TGCGCCAGCAGCTCGGGACAGGAGGAAGATACGCAGTATTTT.

This clone has more than one count but fewer than ten. This sequence joins TRBV9 and TRBJ1-4, with TRBD1 matching 9 bases. The J segment lost 8 bases and the V segment lost 5 bases, leaving 10 bases of the junction unmatched. Germline V gives CDR1 SGDLS, CDR2 YYNGEE. This CDR3 is built from 15 residues. CDR3 coding DNA: TGTGCCAGCAGTGATCCGGGACAGGGATTCGAAAAACTGTTTTTT. Protein product: CASSDPGQGFEKLFF.

The gene calls are TRBV5-1 and TRBJ2-7; D is perhaps TRBD1 (5 bases). The CDR3 consists of 14 residues. Trimming left V 0 bases short and J 5 bases short, with 12 bases between. Germline values: CDR1 SGHRS, CDR2 YFSETQ. The CDR3 is CASSLGSQGNEQYF. In DNA, the CDR3 is TGCGCCAGCAGCTTGGGTAGTCAGGGTAACGAGCAGTACTTC.

The V and J genes are TRBV7-8 and TRBJ1-6; D unclear. Trimming stripped 4 bases from V and 4 bases from J, with 8 bases between. Looked up from germline, CDR1 is SGHVS and CDR2 is FQNEAQ. The CDR3 extends over 14 amino acids. DNA of the CDR3: TGTGCCAGCAGCTCCGCGGCGTATAATTCACCCCTCCACTTT. Translating gives CASSSAAYNSPLHF.